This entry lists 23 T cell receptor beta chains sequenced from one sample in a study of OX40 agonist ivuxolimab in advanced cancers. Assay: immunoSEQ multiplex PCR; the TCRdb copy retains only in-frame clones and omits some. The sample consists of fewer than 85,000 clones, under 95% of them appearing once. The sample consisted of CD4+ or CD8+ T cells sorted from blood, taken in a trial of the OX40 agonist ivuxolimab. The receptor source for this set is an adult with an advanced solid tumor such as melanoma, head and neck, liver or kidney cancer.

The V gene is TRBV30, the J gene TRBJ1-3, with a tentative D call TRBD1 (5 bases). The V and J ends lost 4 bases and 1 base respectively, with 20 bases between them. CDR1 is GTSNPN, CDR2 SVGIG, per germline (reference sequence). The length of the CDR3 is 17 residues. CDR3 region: CAWTIPYRTWSGNTIYF. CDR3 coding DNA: TGTGCCTGGACCATCCCCTACAGGACTTGGTCTGGAAACACCATATATTTT.

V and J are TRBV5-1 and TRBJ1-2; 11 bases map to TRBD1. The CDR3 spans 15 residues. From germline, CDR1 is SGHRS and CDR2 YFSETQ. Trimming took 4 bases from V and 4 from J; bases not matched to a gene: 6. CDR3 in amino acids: CASSPGQGATYGYTF. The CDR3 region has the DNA TGCGCCAGCAGCCCCGGACAGGGGGCGACCTATGGCTACACCTTC.

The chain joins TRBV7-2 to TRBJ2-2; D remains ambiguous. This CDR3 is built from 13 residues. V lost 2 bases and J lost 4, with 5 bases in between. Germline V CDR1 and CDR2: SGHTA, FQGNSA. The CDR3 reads CASSLQITGELFF. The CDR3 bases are TGTGCCAGCAGCTTACAGATCACCGGGGAGCTGTTTTTT.

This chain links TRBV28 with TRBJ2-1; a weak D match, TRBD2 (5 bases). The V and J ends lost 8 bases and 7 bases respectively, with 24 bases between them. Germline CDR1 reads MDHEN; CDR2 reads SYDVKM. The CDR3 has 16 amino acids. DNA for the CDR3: TGTGCCAGCCAGACACGAGGGAGCAGTAGGAGGAATGAGCAGTTCTTC. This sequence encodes CASQTRGSSRRNEQFF. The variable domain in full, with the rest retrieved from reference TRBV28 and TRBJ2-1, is DVKVTQSSRYLVKRTGEKVFLECVQDMDHENMFWYRQDPGLGLRLIYFSYDVKMKEKGDIPEGYSVSREKKERFSLILESASTNQTSMYLCASQTRGSSRRNEQFFGPGTRLTVL.

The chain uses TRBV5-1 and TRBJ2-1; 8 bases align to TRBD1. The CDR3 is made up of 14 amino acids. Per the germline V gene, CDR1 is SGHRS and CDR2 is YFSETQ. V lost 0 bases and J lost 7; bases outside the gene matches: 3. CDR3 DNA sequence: TGCGCCAGCAGCTTGGCCCAGGGGGCAAATGAGCAGTTCTTC. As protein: CASSLAQGANEQFF.

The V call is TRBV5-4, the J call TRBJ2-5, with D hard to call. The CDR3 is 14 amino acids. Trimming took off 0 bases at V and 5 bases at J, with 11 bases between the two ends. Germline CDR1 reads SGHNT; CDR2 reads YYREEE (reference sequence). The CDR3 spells CASSLGVTVETQYF. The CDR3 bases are TGTGCCAGCAGCTTGGGGGTGACGGTGGAGACCCAGTACTTC.

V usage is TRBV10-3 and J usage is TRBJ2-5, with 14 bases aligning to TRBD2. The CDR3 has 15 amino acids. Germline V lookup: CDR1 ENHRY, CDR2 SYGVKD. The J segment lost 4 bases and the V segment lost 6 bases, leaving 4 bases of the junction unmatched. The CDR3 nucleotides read TGTGCCATCAGGACTAGCGGGGGGGCAGGAGAGACCCAGTACTTC. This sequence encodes CAIRTSGGAGETQYF.

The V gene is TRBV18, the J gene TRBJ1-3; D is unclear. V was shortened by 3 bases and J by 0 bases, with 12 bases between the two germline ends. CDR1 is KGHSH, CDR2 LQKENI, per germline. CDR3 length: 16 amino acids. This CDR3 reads CASSPSQANSGNTIYF. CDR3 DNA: TGTGCCAGCTCACCGTCTCAGGCCAACTCTGGAAACACCATATATTTT.

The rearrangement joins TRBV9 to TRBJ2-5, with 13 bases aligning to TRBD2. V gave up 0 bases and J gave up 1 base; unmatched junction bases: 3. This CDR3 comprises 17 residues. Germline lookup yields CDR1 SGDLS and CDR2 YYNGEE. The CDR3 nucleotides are TGTGCCAGCAGCGTAGGACTAGCGGGGGGTCTCCAAGAGACCCAGTACTTC. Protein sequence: CASSVGLAGGLQETQYF.

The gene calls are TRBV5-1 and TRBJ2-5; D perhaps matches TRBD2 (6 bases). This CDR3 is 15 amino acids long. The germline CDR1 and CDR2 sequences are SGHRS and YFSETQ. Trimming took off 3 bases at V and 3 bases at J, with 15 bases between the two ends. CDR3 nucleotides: TGCGCCAGCAGCTCTTCTATCGGCGGGGAAGAGACCCAGTACTTC. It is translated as CASSSSIGGEETQYF.

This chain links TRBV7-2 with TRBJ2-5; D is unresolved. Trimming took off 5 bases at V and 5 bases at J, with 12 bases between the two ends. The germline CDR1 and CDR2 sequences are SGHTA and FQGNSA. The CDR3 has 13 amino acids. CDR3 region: CASSPRRTETQYF. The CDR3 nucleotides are TGTGCCAGCAGCCCACGACGTACGGAGACCCAGTACTTC.

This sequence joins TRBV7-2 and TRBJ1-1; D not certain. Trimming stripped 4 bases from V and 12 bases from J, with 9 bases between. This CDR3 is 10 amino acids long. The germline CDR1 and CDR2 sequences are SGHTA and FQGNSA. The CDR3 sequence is CASSYYVPFF. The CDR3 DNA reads TGTGCCAGCAGCTACTATGTCCCTTTCTTT.

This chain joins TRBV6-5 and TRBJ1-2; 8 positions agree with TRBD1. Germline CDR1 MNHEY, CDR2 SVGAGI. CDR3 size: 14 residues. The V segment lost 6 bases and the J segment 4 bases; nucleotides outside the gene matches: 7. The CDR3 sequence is CASRKTGEGYGYTF. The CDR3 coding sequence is TGTGCCAGCAGAAAGACAGGGGAAGGCTATGGCTACACCTTC.

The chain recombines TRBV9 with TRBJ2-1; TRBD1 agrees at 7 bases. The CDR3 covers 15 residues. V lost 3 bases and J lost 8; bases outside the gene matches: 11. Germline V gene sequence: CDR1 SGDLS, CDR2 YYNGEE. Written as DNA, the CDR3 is TGTGCCAGCAGCGCGACAGGGATTGACGGGCATGAGCAGTTCTTC. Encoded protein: CASSATGIDGHEQFF.

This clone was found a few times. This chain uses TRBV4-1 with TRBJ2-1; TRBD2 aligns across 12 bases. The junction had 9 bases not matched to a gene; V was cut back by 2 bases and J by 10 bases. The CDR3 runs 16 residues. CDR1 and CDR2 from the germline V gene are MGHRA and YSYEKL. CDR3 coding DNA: TGCGCCAGCAGCCAAAAGCTAGCGGGGGGGCCCCGGGAGCAGTTCTTC. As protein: CASSQKLAGGPREQFF.

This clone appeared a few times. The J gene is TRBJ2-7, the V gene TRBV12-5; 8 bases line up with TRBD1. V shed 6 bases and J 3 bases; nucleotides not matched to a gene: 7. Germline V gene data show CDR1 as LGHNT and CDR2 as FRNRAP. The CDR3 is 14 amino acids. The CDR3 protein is CASGHSDRDYEQYF. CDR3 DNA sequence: TGTGCTAGTGGCCATTCGGACAGGGACTACGAGCAGTACTTC.

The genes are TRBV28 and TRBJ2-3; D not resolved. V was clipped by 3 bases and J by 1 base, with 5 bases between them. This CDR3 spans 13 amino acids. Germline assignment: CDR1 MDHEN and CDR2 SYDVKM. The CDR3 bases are TGTGCCAGCAGTTTTCCCGGCACAGATACGCAGTATTTT. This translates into CASSFPGTDTQYF. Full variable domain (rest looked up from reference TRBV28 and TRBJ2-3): DVKVTQSSRYLVKRTGEKVFLECVQDMDHENMFWYRQDPGLGLRLIYFSYDVKMKEKGDIPEGYSVSREKKERFSLILESASTNQTSMYLCASSFPGTDTQYFGPGTRLTVL.

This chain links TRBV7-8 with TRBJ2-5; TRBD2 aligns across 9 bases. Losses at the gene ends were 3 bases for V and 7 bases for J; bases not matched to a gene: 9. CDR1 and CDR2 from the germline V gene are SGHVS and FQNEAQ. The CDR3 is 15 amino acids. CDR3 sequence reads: CASSFSGGQSATQYF. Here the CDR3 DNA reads TGTGCCAGCAGCTTCAGCGGGGGGCAGTCTGCGACCCAGTACTTC.

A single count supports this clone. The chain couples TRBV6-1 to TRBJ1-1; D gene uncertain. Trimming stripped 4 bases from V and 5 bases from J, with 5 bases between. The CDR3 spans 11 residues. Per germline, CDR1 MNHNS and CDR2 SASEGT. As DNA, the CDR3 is TGTGCCAGCAGTGTAGTTACTGAAGCTTTCTTT. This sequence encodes CASSVVTEAFF.

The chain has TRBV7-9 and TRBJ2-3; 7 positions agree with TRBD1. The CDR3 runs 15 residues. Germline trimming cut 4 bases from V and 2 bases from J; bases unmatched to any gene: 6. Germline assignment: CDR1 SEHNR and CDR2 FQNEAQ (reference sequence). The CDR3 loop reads CASSSMGQPTDTQYF. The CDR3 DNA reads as TGTGCCAGCAGCTCGATGGGACAGCCCACAGATACGCAGTATTTT.

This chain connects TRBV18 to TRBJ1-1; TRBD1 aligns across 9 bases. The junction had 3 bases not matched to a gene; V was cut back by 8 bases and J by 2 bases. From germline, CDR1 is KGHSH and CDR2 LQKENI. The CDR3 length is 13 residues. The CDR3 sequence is CASRGQGNTEAFF. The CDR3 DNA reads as TGTGCCAGCCGGGGACAGGGTAACACTGAAGCTTTCTTT.

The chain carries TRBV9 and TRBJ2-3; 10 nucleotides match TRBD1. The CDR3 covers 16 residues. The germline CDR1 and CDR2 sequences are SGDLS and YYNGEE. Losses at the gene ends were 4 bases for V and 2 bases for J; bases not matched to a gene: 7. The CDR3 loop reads CASSYGTGADTDTQYF. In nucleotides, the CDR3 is TGTGCCAGCAGCTATGGGACAGGGGCCGACACAGATACGCAGTATTTT.

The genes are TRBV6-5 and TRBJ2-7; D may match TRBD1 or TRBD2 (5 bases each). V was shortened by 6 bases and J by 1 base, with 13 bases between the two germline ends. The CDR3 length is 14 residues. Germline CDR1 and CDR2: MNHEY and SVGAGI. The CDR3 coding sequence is TGTGCCAGCAGCCAGGGAGTTGGATCCTACGAGCAGTACTTC. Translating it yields CASSQGVGSYEQYF.